Listed here are 20 T cell receptor beta chains from one sample, sequenced in a study of CD4 and CD8 cells across lung adenocarcinoma regions. Using its own MiXCR run on the PCR reads, TCRdb lists one record per CDR3 protein. The sample records almost 7,000 distinct CDR3 sequences, roughly half being singletons. Material for sequencing was CD8+ T cells from the center of a lung tumor. These receptor sequences come from a male donor with lung adenocarcinoma. The CD4 and CD8 labels of this study may be unreliable.

The chain carries TRBV10-3 and TRBJ2-3, with D uncertain. The CDR3 is 14 amino acids. Germline lookup yields CDR1 ENHRY and CDR2 SYGVKD. The CDR3 here is CAGVQAVSTDTQYF. CDR3 DNA sequence: TGTGCGGGCGTCCAGGCTGTGAGCACAGATACGCAGTATTTT.

The CDR3 DNA reads as TGCGCCAGCAGCTTGGGGGCAGACAACACCGGGGAGCTGTTTTTT. Protein: CASSLGADNTGELFF. The chain couples TRBV5-1 to TRBJ2-2; D not certain. The CDR3 length is 15 residues. Deletions cut 0 bases from V and 2 bases from J, with 8 bases between. Germline values: CDR1 SGHRS, CDR2 YFSETQ.

As concerns this clonotype: The junction departs from the called germline gene at one end, perhaps through a read error. The chain employs TRBV6-8 and TRBJ2-5; D is perhaps TRBD1 or TRBD2 (6 bases each). This CDR3 comprises 17 residues. The germline CDR1 and CDR2 sequences are MNHGY and SAAAGT. DNA of the CDR3: TGTGCCAGCAGTTGGCCACTGGGGGGCCGGGGTGAAGATACCCAGTACTTT. This codes for CASSWPLGGRGEDTQYF.

Of note for this clonotype: This sequence may be a read error, since a much larger clone differs from it by one base. This rearrangement joins TRBV6-1 to TRBJ2-1, with D unclear. From germline, CDR1 is MNHNS and CDR2 SASEGT. With 8 bases removed from V and 10 bases from J, the gap between germline ends came to 12 bases. The CDR3 extends over 11 amino acids. The CDR3 coding sequence is TGTGCCAGCCAGACGGTAAACGAGCAGTTCTTC. Translated, it gives CASQTVNEQFF.

This clonotype was observed a single time. A read error may produce the germline difference seen at one junction end. The chain combines TRBV6-1 with TRBJ2-3; D possibly matches TRBD1 or TRBD2 (6 bases each). The V gene's germline CDR1 is MNHNS and CDR2 SASEGT. The CDR3 spans 15 residues. The CDR3 nucleotides read TGTGCCAGCAGTGCGGGGGCGCTCCTCACAGATACTCAGTATTTT. Translating gives CASSAGALLTDTQYF.

The V call is TRBV12-5, the J call TRBJ2-1; 7 bases align to TRBD2. The CDR3 has 14 residues. The J segment lost 7 bases and the V segment lost 4 bases, leaving 7 bases of the junction unmatched. Per the germline V gene, CDR1 is LGHNT and CDR2 is FRNRAP. Written as DNA, the CDR3 is TGTGCTAGTGGTTCGTCGCGGGAGAGGAATGAGCAGTTCTTC. Protein: CASGSSRERNEQFF.

The chain combines TRBV6-1 with TRBJ2-7; perhaps D is TRBD1 or TRBD2 (7 bases each). The CDR3 sequence is 14 residues long. The germline CDR1 and CDR2 sequences are MNHNS and SASEGT. The V end was cut by 11 bases, the J end by 0 bases, with 17 bases between. The CDR3 nucleotides are TGTGCCTCGGTGGGGGGGGACAGCTCCTACGAGCAGTACTTC. Translation gives CASVGGDSSYEQYF.

A word on this clonotype: A much larger clone sits a single nucleotide away, making a read error possible. The CDR3 is CAISEGGGIETQFF. In DNA form, the CDR3 reads TGTGCCATCAGTGAAGGGGGCGGAATAGAGACCCAGTTCTTC. The chain carries TRBV10-3 and TRBJ2-1; 7 nucleotides line up with TRBD1. The junction had 12 bases not matched to a gene; V was cut back by 3 bases and J by 13 bases. CDR1 is ENHRY, CDR2 SYGVKD, per germline. CDR3 length equals 14 residues.

This chain links TRBV10-1 with TRBJ2-2; D possibly uses TRBD1 or TRBD2 (5 bases each). This CDR3 has 16 residues. Germline V gene sequence: CDR1 WNHNN, CDR2 SYGVQD (reference sequence). Trimming took 2 bases from V and 13 from J, leaving 23 bases between them. This chain's CDR3 is CASSELSAGSTGTLFF. The CDR3 nucleotides read TGCGCCAGCAGTGAGCTCTCAGCTGGGAGCACCGGGACGCTGTTTTTT.

This clonotype was recorded a few times. The chain joins TRBV12-3 or TRBV12-4 to TRBJ2-1, with TRBD2 identical over 11 bases. The J call is uncertain, as TRBJ2-5 better fits the DNA end. CDR3 length equals 16 residues. CDR3 protein: CASSLEGTSGSWPQYF. The DNA for the CDR3 is TGTGCCAGCAGTTTAGAGGGCACTAGCGGGAGTTGGCCCCAGTACTTC.

The V and J genes are TRBV6-1 and TRBJ2-2, with TRBD2 matching 10 bases. The trim removed 4 bases at V and 0 bases at J, leaving 14 bases unmatched. Germline V gene lookup returns CDR1 MNHNS and CDR2 SASEGT. This CDR3 is 20 amino acids long. The CDR3 coding sequence is TGTGCCAGCAGTGCCCGACCAATGACTAGCGGGCAAACGAACACCGGGGAGCTGTTTTTT. As protein: CASSARPMTSGQTNTGELFF.

The chain employs TRBV9 and TRBJ1-1; D is undetermined. Germline values: CDR1 SGDLS, CDR2 YYNGEE. Trimming stripped 0 bases from V and 2 bases from J, with 5 bases between. CDR3 length equals 13 residues. CDR3 DNA sequence: TGTGCCAGCAGCGTAGCTGTCAACACTGAAGCTTTCTTT. Translated, it gives CASSVAVNTEAFF.

This clonotype was observed many times. This chain links TRBV6-1 with TRBJ2-1, with 7 bases lining up with TRBD1. Unmatched junction bases numbered 13, after V lost 5 bases and J lost 3 bases. CDR1 is MNHNS, CDR2 SASEGT, per germline. The CDR3 extends over 17 amino acids. As DNA, the CDR3 is TGTGCCAGCAGTCCTTTTGGGACAGCAAATTTCTACAATGAGCAGTTCTTC. As protein: CASSPFGTANFYNEQFF.

The CDR3 sequence: CASMRLAGSGAGELFF. The CDR3 DNA sequence: TGTGCCAGCATGCGACTAGCGGGATCAGGCGCCGGGGAGCTGTTTTTT. The chain carries TRBV6-1 and TRBJ2-2, with 11 positions matching TRBD2. Germline CDR1 and CDR2: MNHNS and SASEGT. CDR3 size: 16 residues. Trimming took 7 bases from V and 6 from J; bases not matched to a gene: 10.

This clonotype has just a few counts. The chain is built from TRBV11-2 and TRBJ2-1, with D possibly matching TRBD2 (5 bases). CDR3 length equals 15 residues. Trimming stripped 5 bases from V and 1 base from J, with 12 bases between. CDR1 is SGHAT and CDR2 is FQNNGV in the germline V gene. CDR3 sequence reads: CASSPGDGSYNEQFF. The CDR3 nucleotides read TGTGCCAGCAGCCCCGGGGATGGGTCCTACAATGAGCAGTTCTTC. Supplemented by reference TRBV11-2 and TRBJ2-1, the full variable domain reads EAGVAQSPRYKIIEKRQSVAFWCNPISGHATLYWYQQILGQGPKLLIQFQNNGVVDDSQLPKDRFSAERLKGVDSTLKIQPAKLEDSAVYLCASSPGDGSYNEQFFGPGTRLTVL.

This clonotype was counted at least ten times. CDR3 DNA: TGTGCCAGCAGCTTTCAGGGAAGTGAGACCCAGTACTTC. Translated, it gives CASSFQGSETQYF. This chain joins TRBV7-3 and TRBJ2-5; D may be TRBD1 (5 bases). The germline CDR1 and CDR2 sequences are SGHTA and FQGTGA. This CDR3 is 13 amino acids long. Trimming cost V 3 bases and J 5 bases, with 10 bases left between them.

This clonotype was detected a few times. This may arise from a read error, as a much more abundant clone is one base away. CDR3 protein: CASSPLLAGGQETQFF. Written as DNA, the CDR3 is TGTGCCAGCAGTCCCCTTCTAGCGGGAGGGCAAGAGACCCAGTTCTTC. V is TRBV6-1 and J is TRBJ2-1, with 12 bases lining up with TRBD2. The V and J ends lost 5 bases and 13 bases, in that order; junction bases with no gene match: 15. Germline assignment: CDR1 MNHNS and CDR2 SASEGT. CDR3 length: 16 amino acids.

The chain couples TRBV12-3 or TRBV12-4 to TRBJ2-3, with 8 positions matching TRBD1. TRBJ2-7 explains the end of the DNA better; the J call may be wrong. CDR3 size: 14 residues. Here the CDR3 reads CASSSRGPTIEQYF. The CDR3 region has the DNA TGTGCCAGCAGTTCCAGGGGGCCGACTATCGAGCAGTACTTC.

The V gene is TRBV6-1, the J gene TRBJ2-3, with a tentative D call TRBD2 (7 bases). Germline V gene lookup returns CDR1 MNHNS and CDR2 SASEGT. The ends were cut back, 5 bases at V and 8 bases at J, with 14 bases in the middle. The CDR3 consists of 13 residues. The CDR3 here is CASSRGGAGTQYF. The CDR3 DNA reads as TGTGCCAGCAGTCGAGGGGGGGCCGGTACGCAGTATTTT.

J is TRBJ2-1 and V is TRBV6-1; D possibly matches TRBD1 or TRBD2 (5 bases each). Germline lookup yields CDR1 MNHNS and CDR2 SASEGT. CDR3 length equals 13 residues. V was clipped by 3 bases and J by 9 bases, with 12 bases between them. CDR3 loop: CASSDVGEGEQFF. As DNA, the CDR3 is TGTGCCAGCAGTGACGTGGGGGAAGGTGAGCAGTTCTTC.